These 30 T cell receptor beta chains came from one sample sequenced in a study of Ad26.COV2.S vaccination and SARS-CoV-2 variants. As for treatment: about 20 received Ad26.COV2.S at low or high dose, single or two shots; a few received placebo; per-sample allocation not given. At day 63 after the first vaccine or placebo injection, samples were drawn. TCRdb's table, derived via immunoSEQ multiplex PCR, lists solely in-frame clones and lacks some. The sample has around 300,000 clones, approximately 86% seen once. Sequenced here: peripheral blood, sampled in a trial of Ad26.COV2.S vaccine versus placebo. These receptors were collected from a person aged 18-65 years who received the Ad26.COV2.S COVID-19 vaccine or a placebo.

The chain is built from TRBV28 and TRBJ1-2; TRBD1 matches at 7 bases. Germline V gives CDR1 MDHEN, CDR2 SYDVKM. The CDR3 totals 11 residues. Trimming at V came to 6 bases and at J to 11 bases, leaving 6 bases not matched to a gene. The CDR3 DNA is TGTGCCAGCAGGAAGGGGACAGTATACACCTTC. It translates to CASRKGTVYTF.

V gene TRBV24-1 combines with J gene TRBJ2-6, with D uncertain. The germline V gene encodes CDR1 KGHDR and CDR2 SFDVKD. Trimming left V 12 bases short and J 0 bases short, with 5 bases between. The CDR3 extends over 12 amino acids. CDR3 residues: CAAASGANVLTF. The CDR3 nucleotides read TGTGCCGCTGCCTCTGGGGCCAACGTCCTGACTTTC.

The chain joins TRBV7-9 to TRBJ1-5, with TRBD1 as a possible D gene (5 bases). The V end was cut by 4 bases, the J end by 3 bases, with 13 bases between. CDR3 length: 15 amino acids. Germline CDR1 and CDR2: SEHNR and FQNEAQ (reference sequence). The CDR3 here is CASSSGTVPNQPQHF. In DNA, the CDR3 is TGTGCCAGCAGCTCCGGGACGGTTCCCAATCAGCCCCAGCATTTT.

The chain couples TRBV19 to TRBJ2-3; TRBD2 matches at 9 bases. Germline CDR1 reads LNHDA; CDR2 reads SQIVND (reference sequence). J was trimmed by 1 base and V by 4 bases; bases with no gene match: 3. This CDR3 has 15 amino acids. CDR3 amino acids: CASSTSSGGTDTQYF. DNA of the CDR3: TGTGCCAGTAGTACCTCTAGCGGGGGCACAGATACGCAGTATTTT.

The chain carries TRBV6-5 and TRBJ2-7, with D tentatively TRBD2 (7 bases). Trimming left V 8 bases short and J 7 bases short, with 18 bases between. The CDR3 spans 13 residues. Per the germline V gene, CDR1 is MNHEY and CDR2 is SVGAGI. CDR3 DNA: TGTGCCAGCGGGGGGGCAGGAACAGGGGAGCAGTACTTC. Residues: CASGGAGTGEQYF.

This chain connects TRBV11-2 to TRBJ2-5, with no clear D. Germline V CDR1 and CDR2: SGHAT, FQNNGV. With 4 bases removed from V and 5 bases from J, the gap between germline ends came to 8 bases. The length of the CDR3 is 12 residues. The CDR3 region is CASSSPYETQYF. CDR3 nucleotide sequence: TGTGCCAGCAGCTCCCCCTACGAGACCCAGTACTTC. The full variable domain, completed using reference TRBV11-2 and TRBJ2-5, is EAGVAQSPRYKIIEKRQSVAFWCNPISGHATLYWYQQILGQGPKLLIQFQNNGVVDDSQLPKDRFSAERLKGVDSTLKIQPAKLEDSAVYLCASSSPYETQYFGPGTRLLVL.

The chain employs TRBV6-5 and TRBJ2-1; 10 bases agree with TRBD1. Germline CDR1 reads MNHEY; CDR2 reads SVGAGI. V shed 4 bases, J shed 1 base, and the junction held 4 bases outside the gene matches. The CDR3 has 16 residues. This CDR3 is CASSSRDRGSYNEQFF. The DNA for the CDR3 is TGTGCCAGCAGTTCTAGGGACAGGGGATCCTACAATGAGCAGTTCTTC.

The CDR3 loop reads CASRLTGTEGYTF. In nucleotides, the CDR3 is TGTGCCAGTAGATTGACAGGGACGGAAGGCTACACCTTC. The genes are TRBV19 and TRBJ1-2; 7 positions agree with TRBD1. The CDR3 sequence is 13 residues long. V trimming: 6 bases; J trimming: 8 bases; junction bases outside the gene matches: 9. Germline values: CDR1 LNHDA, CDR2 SQIVND (reference sequence). Full variable domain (missing parts from reference TRBV19 and TRBJ1-2): DGGITQSPKYLFRKEGQNVTLSCEQNLNHDAMYWYRQDPGQGLRLIYYSQIVNDFQKGDIAEGYSVSREKKESFPLTVTSAQKNPTAFYLCASRLTGTEGYTFGSGTRLTVV.

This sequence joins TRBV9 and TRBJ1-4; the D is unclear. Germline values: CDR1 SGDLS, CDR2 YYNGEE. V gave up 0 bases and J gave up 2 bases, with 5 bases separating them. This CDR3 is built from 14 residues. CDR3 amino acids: CASSVGRTNEKLFF. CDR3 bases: TGTGCCAGCAGCGTAGGGAGGACTAATGAAAAACTGTTTTTT.

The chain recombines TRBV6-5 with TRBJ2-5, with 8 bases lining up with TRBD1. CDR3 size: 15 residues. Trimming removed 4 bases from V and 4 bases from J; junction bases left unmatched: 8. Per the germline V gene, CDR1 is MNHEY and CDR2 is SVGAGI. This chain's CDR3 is CASSSRTGRVETQYF. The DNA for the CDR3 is TGTGCCAGCAGTTCCCGGACAGGGCGGGTAGAGACCCAGTACTTC.

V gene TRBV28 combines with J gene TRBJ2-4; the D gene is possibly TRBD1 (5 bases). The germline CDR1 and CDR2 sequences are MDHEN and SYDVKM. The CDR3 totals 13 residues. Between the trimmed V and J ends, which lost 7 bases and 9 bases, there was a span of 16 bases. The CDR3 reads CASTPRPQGIQYF. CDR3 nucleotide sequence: TGTGCCAGCACCCCCCGGCCCCAGGGCATTCAGTACTTC.

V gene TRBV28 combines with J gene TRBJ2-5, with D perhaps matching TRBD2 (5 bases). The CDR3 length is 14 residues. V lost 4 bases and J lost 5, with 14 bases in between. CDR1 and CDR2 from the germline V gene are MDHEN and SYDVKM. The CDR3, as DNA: TGTGCCAGCAGTTCAGCCGGGGTGGCCGAGACCCAGTACTTC. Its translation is CASSSAGVAETQYF. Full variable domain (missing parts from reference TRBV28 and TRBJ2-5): DVKVTQSSRYLVKRTGEKVFLECVQDMDHENMFWYRQDPGLGLRLIYFSYDVKMKEKGDIPEGYSVSREKKERFSLILESASTNQTSMYLCASSSAGVAETQYFGPGTRLLVL.

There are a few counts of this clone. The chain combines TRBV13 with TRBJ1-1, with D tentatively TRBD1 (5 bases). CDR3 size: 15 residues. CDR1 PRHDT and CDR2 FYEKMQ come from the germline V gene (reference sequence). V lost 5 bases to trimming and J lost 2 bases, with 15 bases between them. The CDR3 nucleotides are TGTGCCAGCAGCCTAAGAAGGGGTCCTAACACTGAAGCTTTCTTT. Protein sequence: CASSLRRGPNTEAFF.

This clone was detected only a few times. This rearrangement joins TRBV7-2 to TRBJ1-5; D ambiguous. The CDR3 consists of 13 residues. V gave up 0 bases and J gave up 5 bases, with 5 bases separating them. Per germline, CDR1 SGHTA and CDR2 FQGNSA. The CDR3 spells CASSLAGYQPQHF. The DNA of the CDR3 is TGTGCCAGCAGCTTAGCCGGGTATCAGCCCCAGCATTTT.

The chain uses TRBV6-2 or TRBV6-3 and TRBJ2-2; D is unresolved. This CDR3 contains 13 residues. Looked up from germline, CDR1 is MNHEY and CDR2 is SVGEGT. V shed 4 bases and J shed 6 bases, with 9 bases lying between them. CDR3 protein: CASSSTPSGELFF. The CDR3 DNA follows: TGTGCCAGCAGTTCGACCCCCTCCGGGGAGCTGTTTTTT.

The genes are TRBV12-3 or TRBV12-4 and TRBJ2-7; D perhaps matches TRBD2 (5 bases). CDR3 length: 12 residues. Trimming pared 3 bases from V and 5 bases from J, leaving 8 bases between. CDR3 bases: TGTGCCAGCAGTTTGGCGGGTCACGAGCAGTACTTC. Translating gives CASSLAGHEQYF.

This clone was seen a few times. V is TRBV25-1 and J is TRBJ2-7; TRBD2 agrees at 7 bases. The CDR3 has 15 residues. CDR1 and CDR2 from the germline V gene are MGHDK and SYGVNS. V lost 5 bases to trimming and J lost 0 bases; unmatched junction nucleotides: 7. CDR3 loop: CASSSTLADSYEQYF. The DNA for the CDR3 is TGTGCCAGCAGTTCCACTCTAGCGGACTCCTACGAGCAGTACTTC.

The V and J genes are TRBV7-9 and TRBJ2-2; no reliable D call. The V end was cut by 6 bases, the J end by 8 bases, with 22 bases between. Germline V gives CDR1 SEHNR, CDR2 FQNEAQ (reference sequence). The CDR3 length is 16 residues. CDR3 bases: TGTGCCAGCAGTCCAGAATCCCCATTCACCGGGGGGGAGCTGTTTTTT. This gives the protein CASSPESPFTGGELFF. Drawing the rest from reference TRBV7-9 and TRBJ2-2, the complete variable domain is DTGVSQNPRHKITKRGQNVTFRCDPISEHNRLYWYRQTLGQGPEFLTYFQNEAQLEKSRLLSDRFSAERPKGSFSTLEIQRTEQGDSAMYLCASSPESPFTGGELFFGEGSRLTVL.

The CDR3 protein is CASSVTGDTQYF. CDR3 DNA: TGTGCCAGCAGTGTTACGGGGGATACGCAGTATTTT. The rearrangement uses TRBV6-2 or TRBV6-3 and TRBJ2-3; perhaps TRBD2 as D (5 bases). This CDR3 has 12 amino acids. Germline V gene data show CDR1 as MNHEY and CDR2 as SVGEGT. The ends were cut back, 5 bases at V and 6 bases at J, with 9 bases in the middle.

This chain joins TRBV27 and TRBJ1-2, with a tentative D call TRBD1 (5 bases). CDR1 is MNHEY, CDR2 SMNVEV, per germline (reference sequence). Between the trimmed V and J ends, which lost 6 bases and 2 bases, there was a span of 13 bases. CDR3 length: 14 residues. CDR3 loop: CASRNGQGNYGYTF. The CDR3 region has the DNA TGTGCCAGCAGAAATGGGCAGGGCAACTATGGCTACACCTTC.

CDR3 loop: CASSGGDTQYF. The CDR3 DNA sequence: TGTGCCAGCAGCGGGGGGGATACGCAGTATTTT. The chain is built from TRBV27 and TRBJ2-3; 7 bases match TRBD2. The germline V gene encodes CDR1 MNHEY and CDR2 SMNVEV (reference sequence). V was clipped by 6 bases and J by 6 bases; unmatched bases: 0. The length of the CDR3 is 11 residues.

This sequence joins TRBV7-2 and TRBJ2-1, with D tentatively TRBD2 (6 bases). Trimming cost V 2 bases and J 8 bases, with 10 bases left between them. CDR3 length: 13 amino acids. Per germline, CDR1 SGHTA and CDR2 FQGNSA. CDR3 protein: CASSLSRRDEQFF. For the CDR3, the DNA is TGTGCCAGCAGCTTAAGCCGGAGGGATGAGCAGTTCTTC.

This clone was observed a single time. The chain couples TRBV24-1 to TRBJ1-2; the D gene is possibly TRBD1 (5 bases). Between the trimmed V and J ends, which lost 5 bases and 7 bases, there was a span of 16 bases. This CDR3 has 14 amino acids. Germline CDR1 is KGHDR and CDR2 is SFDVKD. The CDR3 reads CATSGDRADRGYTF. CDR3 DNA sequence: TGTGCCACCAGTGGGGACCGGGCCGACCGTGGCTACACCTTC.

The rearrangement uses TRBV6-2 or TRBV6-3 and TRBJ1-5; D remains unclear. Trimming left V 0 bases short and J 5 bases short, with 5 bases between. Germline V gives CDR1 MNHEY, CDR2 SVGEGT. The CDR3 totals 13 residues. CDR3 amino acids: CASSYSPYQPQHF. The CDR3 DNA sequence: TGTGCCAGCAGTTACTCGCCCTATCAGCCCCAGCATTTT.

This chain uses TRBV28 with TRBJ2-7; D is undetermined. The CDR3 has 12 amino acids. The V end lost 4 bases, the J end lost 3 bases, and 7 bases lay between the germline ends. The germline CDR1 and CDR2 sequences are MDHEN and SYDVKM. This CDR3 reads CASSYGSYEQYF. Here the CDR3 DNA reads TGTGCCAGCAGTTACGGAAGCTACGAGCAGTACTTC.

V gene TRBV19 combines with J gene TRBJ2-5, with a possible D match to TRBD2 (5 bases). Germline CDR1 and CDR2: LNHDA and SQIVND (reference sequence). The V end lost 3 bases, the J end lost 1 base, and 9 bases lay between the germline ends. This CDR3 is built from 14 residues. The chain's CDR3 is CASSMSTSQETQYF. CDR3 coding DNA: TGTGCCAGTAGTATGAGCACTAGCCAAGAGACCCAGTACTTC.

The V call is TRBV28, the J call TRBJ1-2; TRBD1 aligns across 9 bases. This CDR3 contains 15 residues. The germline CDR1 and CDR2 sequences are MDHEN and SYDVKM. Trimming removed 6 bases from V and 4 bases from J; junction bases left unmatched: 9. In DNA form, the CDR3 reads TGTGCCAGCAGCCAAACAGGGGGCGCTGGCTATGGCTACACCTTC. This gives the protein CASSQTGGAGYGYTF.

CDR3 nucleotides: TGTGCCAGCAGATCAATGGCAGGGATGAGCTACACCTTC. It encodes CASRSMAGMSYTF. The V and J genes are TRBV7-2 and TRBJ1-2; D possibly corresponds to TRBD1 (5 bases). The CDR3 extends over 13 amino acids. CDR1 and CDR2 (germline): SGHTA, FQGNSA. The ends were cut back, 6 bases at V and 9 bases at J, with 17 bases in the middle.

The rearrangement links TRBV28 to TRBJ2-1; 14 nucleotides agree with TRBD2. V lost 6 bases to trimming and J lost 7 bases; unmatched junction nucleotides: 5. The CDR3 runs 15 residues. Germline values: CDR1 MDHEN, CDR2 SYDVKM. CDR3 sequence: CASSGLAGGKNEQFF. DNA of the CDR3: TGTGCCAGCAGCGGACTAGCGGGAGGTAAAAATGAGCAGTTCTTC. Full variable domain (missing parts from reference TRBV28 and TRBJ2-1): DVKVTQSSRYLVKRTGEKVFLECVQDMDHENMFWYRQDPGLGLRLIYFSYDVKMKEKGDIPEGYSVSREKKERFSLILESASTNQTSMYLCASSGLAGGKNEQFFGPGTRLTVL.

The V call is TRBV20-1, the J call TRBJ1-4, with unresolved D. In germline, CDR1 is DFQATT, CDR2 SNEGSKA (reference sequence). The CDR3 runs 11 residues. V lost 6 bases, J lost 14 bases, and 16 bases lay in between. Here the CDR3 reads CSATAGFDLFF. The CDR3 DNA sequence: TGCAGTGCCACAGCGGGATTTGACCTGTTTTTT.